The T cell receptor beta chain described here comes from a study of beta chain features in type 1 diabetes. Points from the study as a whole: Significant though moderate, a shortening of TCRB CDR3s appeared in all four CD4+ subsets of Type 1 diabetes patients.

The entirety of the isolated RNA underwent reverse transcription, so expressed TCRB transcripts were sequenced. Clones were read by immunoSEQ multiplex PCR, and TCRdb kept only the in-frame ones, dropping some. Counted here are hundreds of thousands of clones, 10% to 15% occurring once; the ten biggest clones make up roughly 0.022%. This clone was seen a handful of times. What it recognizes is unknown. The sample comprised naive CD4+ T cells from blood. The receptor's source is a young man with type 1 diabetes.

The CDR3: CASMGTGGIGELFF. Written as DNA, the CDR3 is TGTGCCAGTATGGGGACAGGGGGAATCGGGGAGCTGTTTTTT. The chain is built from TRBV19 and TRBJ2-2, with 11 bases matching TRBD1. CDR1 and CDR2 (germline): LNHDA, SQIVND (reference sequence). The CDR3 extends over 14 amino acids. Losses at the gene ends were 7 bases for V and 7 bases for J; bases not matched to a gene: 5.